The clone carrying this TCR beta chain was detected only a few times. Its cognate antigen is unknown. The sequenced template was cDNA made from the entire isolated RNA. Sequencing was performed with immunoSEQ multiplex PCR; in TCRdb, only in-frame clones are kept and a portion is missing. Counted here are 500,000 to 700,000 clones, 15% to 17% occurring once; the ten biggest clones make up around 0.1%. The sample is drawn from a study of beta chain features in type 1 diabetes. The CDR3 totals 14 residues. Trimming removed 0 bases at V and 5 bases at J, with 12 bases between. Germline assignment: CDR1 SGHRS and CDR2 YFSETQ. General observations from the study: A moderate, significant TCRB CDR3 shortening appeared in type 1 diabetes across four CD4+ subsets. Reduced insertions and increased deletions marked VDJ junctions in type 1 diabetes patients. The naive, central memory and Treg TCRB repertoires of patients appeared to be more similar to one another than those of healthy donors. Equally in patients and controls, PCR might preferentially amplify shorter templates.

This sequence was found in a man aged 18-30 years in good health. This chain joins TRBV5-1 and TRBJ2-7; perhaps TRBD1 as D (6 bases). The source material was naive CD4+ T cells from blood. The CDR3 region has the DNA TGCGCCAGCAGCTTGGTCCCAGGGGCCCACGAGCAGTACTTC. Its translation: CASSLVPGAHEQYF. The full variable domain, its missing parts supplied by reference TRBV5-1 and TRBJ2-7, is KAGVTQTPRYLIKTRGQQVTLSCSPISGHRSVSWYQQTPGQGLQFLFEYFSETQRNKGNFPGRFSGRQFSNSRSEMNVSTLELGDSALYLCASSLVPGAHEQYFGPGTRLTVT.